The sequence of this T cell receptor (beta chain) was determined in a study of CD8 T cells in ankylosing spondylitis. Quantitative molecular-barcoded 5'-RACE generated the TCR beta libraries. TCRdb used MiXCR to reprocess the 5' RACE reads, holding one entry per CDR3 protein. The table lists fewer than 750,000 distinct CDR3 sequences, about 20% of them singletons, with around 19% in the top ten. General study results and limits: Reports say disease-linked clones showed up significantly more in matched ankylosing spondylitis synovial fluid. Certain motif variants had earlier been reported in reactive arthritis synovial fluid and blood. Apparently characteristic of ankylosing spondylitis blood was a TCR beta motif (about 8 highly homologous variants). CD8+ disease-linked clones were present at relatively low frequencies in blood.

About this clonotype itself: What it recognizes is unknown.

Trimming shortened V by 8 bases and J by 5 bases, and 15 bases separated the two germline ends. CDR3 length: 13 residues. Sequencing was carried out using blood, either unsorted or a sorted T cell fraction (not recorded which). This receptor was obtained from a male donor with ankylosing spondylitis. The chain carries TRBV12-3 or TRBV12-4 and TRBJ1-1; D uncertain. The CDR3: CASWEGWGTEAFF. Written as DNA, the CDR3 is TGTGCCAGCTGGGAGGGTTGGGGTACTGAAGCTTTCTTT.